The table lists the clone carrying this T cell receptor (beta chain) with a few counts. Its matching antigen is unknown. The data were taken from a study of T cell repertoires in cytomegalovirus infection. Study information: Indicated by public TCR beta signatures were CMV infection and matching HLA type. Findings of the study overall: CMV carriers with the relevant HLA were identified by cumulative public TCR beta family frequency.

One entry per CDR3 protein, called by TCRdb with MiXCR from the reads. The sample consists of some 100,000 distinct CDR3 sequences, about a quarter of them appearing once. This CDR3 has 14 amino acids. V dropped 0 bases and J dropped 7 bases, with 15 bases sitting between them. The germline V gene encodes CDR1 DFQATT and CDR2 SNEGSKA (reference sequence). The sequenced material came from CD8+ T cells from PBMCs. The receptor's source is a human donor in good health (CMV status not recorded). Some clones in this sample may be carry-over from other donors' samples. The chain joins TRBV20-1 to TRBJ1-2; D is possibly TRBD1 (6 bases). As DNA, the CDR3 is TGCAGTGCTAGAGATAGGGGGTCTTGGGCTGGCTACACCTTC. It translates to CSARDRGSWAGYTF.